This TCR beta chain emerged from a study of immune evolution from preneoplasia to lung adenocarcinoma. Between the mid-2010s and the late 2010s, patients underwent resection in Japan or China. H&E slides confirmed each diagnosis, reviewed by two pathologists independently. Germline CDR1 SQVTM, CDR2 ANQGSEA. The CDR3 totals 12 residues. Trimming removed 5 bases at V and 1 base at J, with 9 bases between. Some clones are missing from TCRdb's copy, which holds only in-frame ones; the method was immunoSEQ multiplex PCR. The profile covers 1,500 to 2,000 clones, with approximately 84% appearing a single time and about 8% taken by the ten largest. Remarks on this clone: Its antigen is unknown.

Overall study findings and caveats: Top clone share appeared to fall from AAH through AIS, MIA, adenocarcinoma.

What was sequenced was FFPE tissue from an adenomatous hyperplasia lung lesion. Subset defined: atypical adenomatous hyperplasia (AAH), lung preneoplasia. The TCR was taken from an older donor with lung adenocarcinoma. The chain has TRBV29-1 and TRBJ2-7; no reliable D call. CDR3 protein: CSVLLYSYEQYF. The DNA of the CDR3 is TGCAGCGTTCTCTTATATTCCTACGAGCAGTACTTC.